This note documents a single TCR beta chain sequence. Its target is unknown. A read error is possible here, since a much larger clone lies one base away. Isolation of PBMCs was performed on around 9.7 ml fresh peripheral blood. The source of the sample is a study of T cells in Graves' hyperthyroidism and ophthalmopathy. Across the study: Peripheral blood collection took place at initial diagnosis, before any treatment. Study-wide points: The model anticipated ophthalmopathy a median about six months pre-onset.

What was amplified from RNA transcripts were TCR beta CDR3 regions. The HTBI primer set was used in a first-round RT-PCR of the TCR CDR3. TCRdb analysed the multiplex PCR reads with MiXCR anew, one entry per CDR3 protein. The sample holds 640,000 or so distinct CDR3 sequences, over 12% seen once. This CDR3 has 13 residues. Germline CDR1 reads GTSNPN; CDR2 reads SVGIG (reference sequence). The ends were cut back, 5 bases at V and 7 bases at J, with 17 bases in the middle. This receptor was obtained from a woman aged 40 to 55 with Graves' ophthalmopathy. The rearrangement uses TRBV30 and TRBJ1-2, with a possible D match to TRBD1 (6 bases). Specimen: blood. The CDR3: CAWGTGFLGGYTF. CDR3 nucleotides: TGTGCCTGGGGCACAGGGTTTCTCGGTGGCTACACCTTC.